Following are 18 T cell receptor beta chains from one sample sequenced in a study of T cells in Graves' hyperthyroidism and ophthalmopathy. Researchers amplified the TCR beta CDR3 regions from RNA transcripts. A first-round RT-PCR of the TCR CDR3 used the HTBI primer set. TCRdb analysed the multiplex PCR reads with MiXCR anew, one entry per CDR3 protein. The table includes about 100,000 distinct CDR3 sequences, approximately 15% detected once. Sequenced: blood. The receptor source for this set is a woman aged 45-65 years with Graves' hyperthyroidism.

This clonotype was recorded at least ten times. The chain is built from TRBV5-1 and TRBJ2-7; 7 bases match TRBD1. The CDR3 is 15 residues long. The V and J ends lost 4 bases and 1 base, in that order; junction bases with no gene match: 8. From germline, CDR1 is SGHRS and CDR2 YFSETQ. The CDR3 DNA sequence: TGCGCCAGCAGCCTAGCCGGGACAGCTTCCTACGAGCAGTACTTC. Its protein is CASSLAGTASYEQYF.

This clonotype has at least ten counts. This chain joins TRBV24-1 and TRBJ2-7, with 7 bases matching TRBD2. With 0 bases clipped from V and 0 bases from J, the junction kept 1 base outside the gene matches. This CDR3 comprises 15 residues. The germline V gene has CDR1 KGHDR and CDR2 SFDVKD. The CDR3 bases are TGTGCCACCAGTGATTTGGCTAGCGGCTCCTACGAGCAGTACTTC. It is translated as CATSDLASGSYEQYF.

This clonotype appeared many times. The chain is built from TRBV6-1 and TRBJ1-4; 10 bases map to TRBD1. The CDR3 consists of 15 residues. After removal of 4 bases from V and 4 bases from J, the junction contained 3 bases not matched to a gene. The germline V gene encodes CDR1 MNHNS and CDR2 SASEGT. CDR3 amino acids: CASSAWDRGNEKLFF. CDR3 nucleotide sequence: TGTGCCAGCAGTGCCTGGGACAGGGGTAATGAAAAACTGTTTTTT.

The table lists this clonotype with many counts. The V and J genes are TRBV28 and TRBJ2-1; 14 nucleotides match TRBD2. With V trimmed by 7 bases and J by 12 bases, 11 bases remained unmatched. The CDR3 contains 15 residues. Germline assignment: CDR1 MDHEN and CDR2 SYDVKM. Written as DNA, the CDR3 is TGTGCCAGCAATCCGTCGGGACTAGCGGGAGCAGGGCAGTTCTTC. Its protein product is CASNPSGLAGAGQFF.

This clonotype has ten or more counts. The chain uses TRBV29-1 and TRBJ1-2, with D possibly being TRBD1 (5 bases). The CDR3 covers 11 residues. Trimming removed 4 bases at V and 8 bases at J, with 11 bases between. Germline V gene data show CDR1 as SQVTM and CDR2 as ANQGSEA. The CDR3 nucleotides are TGCAGCGTTGGGGGGATTGAAGGCTACACCTTC. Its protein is CSVGGIEGYTF.

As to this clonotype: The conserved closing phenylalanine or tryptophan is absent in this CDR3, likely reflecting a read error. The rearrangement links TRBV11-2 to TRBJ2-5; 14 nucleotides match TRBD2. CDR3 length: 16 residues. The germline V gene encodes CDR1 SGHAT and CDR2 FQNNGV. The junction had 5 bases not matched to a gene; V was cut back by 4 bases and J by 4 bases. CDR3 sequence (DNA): TGTGCCAGCAGCTCGGGACTAGCGGGAGATCGAGAGACCCAGTACCTC. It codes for CASSSGLAGDRETQYL.

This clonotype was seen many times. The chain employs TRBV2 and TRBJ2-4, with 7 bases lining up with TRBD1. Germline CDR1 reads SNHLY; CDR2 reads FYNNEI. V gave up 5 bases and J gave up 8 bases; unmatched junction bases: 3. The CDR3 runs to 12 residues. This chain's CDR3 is CASSRQGHIQYF. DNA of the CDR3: TGTGCCAGCAGTAGACAGGGCCACATTCAGTACTTC.

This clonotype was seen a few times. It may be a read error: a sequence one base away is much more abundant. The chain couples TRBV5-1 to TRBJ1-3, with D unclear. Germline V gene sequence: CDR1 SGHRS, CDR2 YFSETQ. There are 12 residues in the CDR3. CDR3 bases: TGCGCCAGCAGCTTGACTGGAAACACCATATGTTTT. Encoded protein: CASSLTGNTICF. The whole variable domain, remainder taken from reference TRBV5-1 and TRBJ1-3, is KAGVTQTPRYLIKTRGQQVTLSCSPISGHRSVSWYQQTPGQGLQFLFEYFSETQRNKGNFPGRFSGRQFSNSRSEMNVSTLELGDSALYLCASSLTGNTICFGEGSWLTVV.

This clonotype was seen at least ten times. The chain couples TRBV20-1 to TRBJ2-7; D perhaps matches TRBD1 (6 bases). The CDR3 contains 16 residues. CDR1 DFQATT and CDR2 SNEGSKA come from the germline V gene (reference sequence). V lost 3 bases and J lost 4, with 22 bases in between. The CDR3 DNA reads TGCAGTGCTAGGCCTAATGATTGGCAGGGGAAATACGAGCAGTACGTC. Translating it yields CSARPNDWQGKYEQYV.

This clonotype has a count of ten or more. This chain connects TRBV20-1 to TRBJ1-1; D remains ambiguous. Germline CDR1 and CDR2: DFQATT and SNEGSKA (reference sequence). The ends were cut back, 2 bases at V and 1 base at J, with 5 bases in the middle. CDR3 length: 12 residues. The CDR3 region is CSARRQNTEAFF. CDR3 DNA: TGCAGTGCTAGACGGCAGAACACTGAAGCTTTCTTT.

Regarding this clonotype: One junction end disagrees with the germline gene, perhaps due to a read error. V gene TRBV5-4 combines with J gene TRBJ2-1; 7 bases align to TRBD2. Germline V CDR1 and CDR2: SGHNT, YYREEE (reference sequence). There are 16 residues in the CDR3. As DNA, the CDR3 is TGTGCCAGCAGCTTGGGAGGGAGGGGCTCCTACGATGAGCAGTTCTTC. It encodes CASSLGGRGSYDEQFF.

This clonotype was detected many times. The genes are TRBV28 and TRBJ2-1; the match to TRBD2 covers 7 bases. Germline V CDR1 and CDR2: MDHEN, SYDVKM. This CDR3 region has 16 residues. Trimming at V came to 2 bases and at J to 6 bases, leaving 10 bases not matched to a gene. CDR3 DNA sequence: TGTGCCAGCAGTTTAGTCGGGGCGGGAGTGGCCAATGAGCAGTTCTTC. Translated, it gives CASSLVGAGVANEQFF.

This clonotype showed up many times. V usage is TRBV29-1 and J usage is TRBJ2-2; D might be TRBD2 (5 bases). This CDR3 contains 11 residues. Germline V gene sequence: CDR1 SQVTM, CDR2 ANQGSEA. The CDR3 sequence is CTGERAGELFF. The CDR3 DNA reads TGCACCGGGGAGCGAGCCGGGGAGCTGTTTTTT.

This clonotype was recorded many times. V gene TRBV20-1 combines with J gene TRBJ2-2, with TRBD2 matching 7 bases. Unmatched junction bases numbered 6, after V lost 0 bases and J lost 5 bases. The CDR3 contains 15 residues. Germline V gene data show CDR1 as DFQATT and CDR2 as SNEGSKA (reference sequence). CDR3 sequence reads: CSARDTGGSTGELFF. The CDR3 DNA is TGCAGTGCTAGAGATACCGGCGGGAGTACCGGGGAGCTGTTTTTT.

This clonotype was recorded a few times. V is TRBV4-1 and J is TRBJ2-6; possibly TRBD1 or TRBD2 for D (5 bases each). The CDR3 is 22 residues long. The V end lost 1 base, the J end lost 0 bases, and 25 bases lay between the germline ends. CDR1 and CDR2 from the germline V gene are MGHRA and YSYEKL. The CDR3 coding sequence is TGCGCCAGCAGCCAAGGGGGACGAGAACCGGAGTCCAGACTCTCTGGGGCCAACGTCCTGACTTTC. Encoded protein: CASSQGGREPESRLSGANVLTF.

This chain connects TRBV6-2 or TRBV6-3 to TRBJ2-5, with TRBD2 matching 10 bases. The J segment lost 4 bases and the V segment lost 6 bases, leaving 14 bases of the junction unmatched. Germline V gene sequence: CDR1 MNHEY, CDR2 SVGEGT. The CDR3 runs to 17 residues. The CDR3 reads CASSPPIFTSGTETQYF. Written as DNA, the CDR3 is TGTGCCAGCAGCCCTCCGATATTCACTAGCGGGACAGAGACCCAGTACTTC.

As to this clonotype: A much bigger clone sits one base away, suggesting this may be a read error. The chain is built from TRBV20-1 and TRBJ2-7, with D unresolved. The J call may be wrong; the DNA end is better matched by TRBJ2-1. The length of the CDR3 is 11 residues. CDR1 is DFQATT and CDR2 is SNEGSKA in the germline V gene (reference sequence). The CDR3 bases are TGCAGTGCTAGATCGGCCTACGAGCAGTTCTTC. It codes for CSARSAYEQFF.

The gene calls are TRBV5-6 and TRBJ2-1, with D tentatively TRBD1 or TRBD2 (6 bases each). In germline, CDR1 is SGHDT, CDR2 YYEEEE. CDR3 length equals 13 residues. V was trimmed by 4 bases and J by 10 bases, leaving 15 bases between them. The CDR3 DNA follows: TGTGCCAGCAGCGTGGGGGGCCTGGACGAGCAGTTCTTC. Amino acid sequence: CASSVGGLDEQFF.